The TCR beta chain under discussion was sequenced for a study of CD8 T cells in ankylosing spondylitis. Whole-study findings and limits: There was reportedly significant enrichment of clones that were disease-linked in matched ankylosing spondylitis synovial fluid. Apparently characteristic of ankylosing spondylitis blood was a TCR beta motif (roughly eight highly homologous variants). Earlier work had already found some motif variants in reactive arthritis synovial fluid and blood. Disease-linked clones were CD8+ and relatively rare in peripheral blood.

Quantitative barcoded 5'-RACE was used to prepare TCR beta libraries. MiXCR, applied by TCRdb to the 5' RACE reads, yields one record per CDR3 protein. The table shows about 330,000 distinct CDR3 sequences, with 7% to 9% occurring only once. The CDR3 is 15 amino acids. V lost 5 bases, J lost 1 base, and 15 bases lay in between. Germline V gene data show CDR1 as SEHNR and CDR2 as FQNEAQ (reference sequence). This clonotype came up a few times. What it recognizes is unknown. Sequencing input: blood, either unsorted or a sorted T cell fraction (not recorded which). The chain has TRBV7-9 and TRBJ2-7; D gene unclear. The clonotype was recovered from a male donor with ankylosing spondylitis. This CDR3 reads CASSRPSGRSYEQYF. The CDR3 DNA follows: TGTGCCAGCAGCCGACCGTCCGGACGGTCCTACGAGCAGTACTTC.